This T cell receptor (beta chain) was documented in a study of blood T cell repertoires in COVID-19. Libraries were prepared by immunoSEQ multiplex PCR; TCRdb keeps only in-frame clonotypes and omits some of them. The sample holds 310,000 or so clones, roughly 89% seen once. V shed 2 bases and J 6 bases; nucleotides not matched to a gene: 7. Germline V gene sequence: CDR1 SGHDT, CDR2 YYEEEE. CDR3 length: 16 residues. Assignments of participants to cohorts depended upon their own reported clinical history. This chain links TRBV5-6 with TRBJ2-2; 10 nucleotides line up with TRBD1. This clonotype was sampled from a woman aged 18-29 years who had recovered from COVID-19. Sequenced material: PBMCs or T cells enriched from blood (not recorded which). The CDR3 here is CASSFRDRGMPGELFF. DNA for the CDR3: TGTGCCAGCAGCTTCAGGGACAGGGGTATGCCCGGGGAGCTGTTTTTT.